This section outlines one TCR beta chain sequence together with its context. The data belong to a study of blood T cell repertoires in COVID-19. Study overall: The samples span acute and convalescent COVID-19 from the United States, Italy and Spain. The analysed material was cDNA or gDNA that came from T cells, B-cell-depleted T cells, or PBMCs.

The data were produced by immunoSEQ multiplex PCR, yet TCRdb's version contains in-frame clones alone and is incomplete. The data show 250,000 or so clones, with approximately 87% seen just once and 6.2% held by the top ten. There are 14 residues in the CDR3. The V and J ends lost 7 bases and 1 base, in that order; junction bases with no gene match: 4. The germline V gene encodes CDR1 MNHEY and CDR2 SVGAGI. The TCR comes from a man aged 55 to 70 with acute or convalescent COVID-19. Sequencing input: peripheral blood. The chain carries TRBV6-5 and TRBJ2-3, with 8 bases that match TRBD1. The CDR3 loop reads CASTLDRGTDTQYF. The CDR3 DNA reads as TGTGCCAGCACCTTGGACAGGGGCACAGATACGCAGTATTTT.